The clone carrying this TCR beta chain was counted at least ten times. Its antigen is undetermined. Germline V gene lookup returns CDR1 MNHNS and CDR2 SASEGT. CDR3 length: 18 amino acids. With V trimmed by 1 base and J by 0 bases, 9 bases remained unmatched. TCRdb analysed the reads with MiXCR anew, one entry per CDR3 protein. In the table there are approximately 120,000 distinct CDR3 sequences, approximately 30% of which are singletons. The data stem from a study of T cell repertoires in cytomegalovirus infection. Study findings and constraints: Dominating the ex vivo response were TCR beta clonotypes that were CMV-specific and HLA-C-restricted.

The material sequenced was CD8+ T cells from cultured PBMCs, taken from culture after CMV antigen stimulation. This receptor was identified in a human donor in good health (CMV status not recorded). Some clones in this sample may be carry-over from other donors' samples. The chain uses TRBV6-1 and TRBJ2-4; 7 positions agree with TRBD1. The CDR3 loop reads CASSEEHGQALAKNIQYF. CDR3 coding DNA: TGTGCCAGCAGTGAAGAACATGGACAGGCTCTAGCCAAAAACATTCAGTACTTC.